These 10 T cell receptor beta chains came from one sample sequenced in a study of metastatic and nonmetastatic thyroid tumors. TCRdb ran MiXCR on the PCR reads. Of some 41,000 clones in the sample, approximately 12% were seen once. Until they underwent thyroid surgery, no patient had received any treatment. Source material: blood. The receptors derive from a female donor with papillary thyroid cancer or a benign thyroid nodule (not recorded which). Some clones in this sample may be carry-over from other donors' samples.

The V gene is TRBV28, the J gene TRBJ1-1; D possibly corresponds to TRBD1 (5 bases). The germline V and J ends were trimmed by 6 bases and 7 bases, with 18 bases remaining between them. Germline loops: CDR1 MDHEN, CDR2 SYDVKM. This CDR3 region has 14 residues. The CDR3 loop reads CASRVPRRGFEAFF. The DNA for the CDR3 is TGTGCCAGCAGGGTCCCCCGACGGGGGTTTGAAGCTTTCTTT.

A word on this clone: It may be a read error: a sequence one base away is much more abundant. This chain links TRBV30 with TRBJ2-3, with TRBD2 matching over 11 bases. CDR3 size: 15 residues. Germline CDR1 and CDR2: GTSNPN and SVGIG (reference sequence). CDR3 in DNA: TGTGCCTGTAGTGTTGGACTAGCGGGCTCAGATACGCAGTATTTT. This gives the protein CACSVGLAGSDTQYF.

This clone was seen more than once but under ten times. The chain is built from TRBV28 and TRBJ2-7; 7 bases fit TRBD2. The CDR3 spans 14 residues. Germline CDR1 reads MDHEN; CDR2 reads SYDVKM. The V segment lost 5 bases and the J segment 0 bases; nucleotides outside the gene matches: 4. Here the CDR3 reads CASSEQRGSYEQYF. The CDR3 region has the DNA TGTGCCAGCAGTGAACAGCGGGGCTCCTACGAGCAGTACTTC. Looking up the rest from reference TRBV28 and TRBJ2-7 gives the full variable domain: DVKVTQSSRYLVKRTGEKVFLECVQDMDHENMFWYRQDPGLGLRLIYFSYDVKMKEKGDIPEGYSVSREKKERFSLILESASTNQTSMYLCASSEQRGSYEQYFGPGTRLTVT.

This clone was observed at least ten times. The rearrangement uses TRBV12-3 or TRBV12-4 and TRBJ1-1; no clear D. The CDR3 spans 12 residues. V was trimmed by 3 bases and J by 7 bases, leaving 9 bases between them. The CDR3 sequence is CASSLESIEAFF. CDR3 DNA: TGTGCCAGCAGTTTGGAGAGTATTGAAGCTTTCTTT.

The chain couples TRBV4-2 to TRBJ1-2, with D perhaps matching TRBD1 (6 bases). The CDR3 is 16 amino acids. V lost 1 base, J lost 2 bases, and 14 bases lay in between. Germline V lookup: CDR1 LGHNA, CDR2 YNFKEQ. The CDR3 sequence: CASSQVFTDSNYGYTF. The CDR3 DNA reads TGTGCCAGCAGCCAAGTCTTCACGGACAGCAACTATGGCTACACCTTC.

Ten or more counts support this clone. This chain uses TRBV12-3 or TRBV12-4 with TRBJ1-1; D is ambiguous. The ends were cut back, 2 bases at V and 1 base at J, with 8 bases in the middle. The CDR3 spans 14 residues. CDR3 in amino acids: CASSLSLGNTEAFF. CDR3 DNA sequence: TGTGCCAGCAGTTTAAGTTTGGGGAACACTGAAGCTTTCTTT.

This clone came up many times. The V and J genes are TRBV19 and TRBJ1-2; D possibly corresponds to TRBD1 (5 bases). Trimming cost V 2 bases and J 8 bases, with 12 bases left between them. From germline, CDR1 is LNHDA and CDR2 SQIVND (reference sequence). The CDR3 is 13 residues long. CDR3 in amino acids: CASSIPGTDGYTF. The DNA for the CDR3 is TGTGCCAGTAGTATACCGGGGACTGACGGCTACACCTTC.

As to this clone: The CDR3 does not end in the conserved phenylalanine or tryptophan, so this is likely a read error. No DNA is shown, since the ends of the CDR3 on it are uncertain; the CDR3 is the one TCRdb lists. The chain joins TRBV6-5 to TRBJ1-5. Inclusive of both ends, the CDR3 amounts to 13 amino acids. Germline CDR1 and CDR2: MNHEY and SVGAGI. CDR3: CASSYDRNQPKHY.

This clone was picked up many times. The sample contains more than one DNA sequence encoding this CDR3. The chain uses TRBV7-6 and TRBJ2-2, with D perhaps TRBD1 or TRBD2 (5 bases each). Germline loops: CDR1 SGHVS, CDR2 FNYEAQ. The CDR3 is 16 residues long. V was clipped by 5 bases and J by 3 bases, with 16 bases between them. The CDR3 is CASSPEGSGHTGELFF. The CDR3 DNA is TGTGCCAGCAGCCCCGAGGGGTCGGGTCACACCGGGGAGCTGTTTTTT.

This clone was counted many times. This chain uses TRBV7-8 with TRBJ2-3; D gene uncertain. Trimming removed 7 bases at V and 0 bases at J, with 17 bases between. Germline CDR1 is SGHVS and CDR2 is FQNEAQ. CDR3 length equals 16 residues. CDR3 sequence reads: CASTPLVGHSTDTQYF. The CDR3 nucleotides read TGTGCCAGCACCCCCTTAGTTGGGCATAGCACAGATACGCAGTATTTT.